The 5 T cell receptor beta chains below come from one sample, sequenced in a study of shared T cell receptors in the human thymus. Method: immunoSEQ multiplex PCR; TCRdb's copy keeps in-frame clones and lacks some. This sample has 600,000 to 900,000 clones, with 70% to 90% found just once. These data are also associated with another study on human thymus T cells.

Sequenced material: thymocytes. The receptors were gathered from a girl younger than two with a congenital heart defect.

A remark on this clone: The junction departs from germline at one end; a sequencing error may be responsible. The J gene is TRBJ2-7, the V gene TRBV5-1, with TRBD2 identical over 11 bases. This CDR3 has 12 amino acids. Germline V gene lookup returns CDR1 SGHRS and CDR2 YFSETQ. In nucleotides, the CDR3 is TGCGCCAGCAGCTCCCTAGCGGGGGGCCCCCACTTC. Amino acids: CASSSLAGGPHF. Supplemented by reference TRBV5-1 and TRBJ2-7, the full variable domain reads KAGVTQTPRYLIKTRGQQVTLSCSPISGHRSVSWYQQTPGQGLQFLFEYFSETQRNKGNFPGRFSGRQFSNSRSEMNVSTLELGDSALYLCASSSLAGGPHFGPGTRLTVT.

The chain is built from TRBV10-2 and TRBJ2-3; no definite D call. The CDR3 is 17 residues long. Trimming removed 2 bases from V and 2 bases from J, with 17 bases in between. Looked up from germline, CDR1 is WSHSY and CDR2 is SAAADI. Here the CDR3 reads CASSEPPERNPTDTQYF. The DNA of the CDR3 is TGCGCCAGCAGTGAGCCGCCGGAGCGTAATCCCACAGATACGCAGTATTTT.

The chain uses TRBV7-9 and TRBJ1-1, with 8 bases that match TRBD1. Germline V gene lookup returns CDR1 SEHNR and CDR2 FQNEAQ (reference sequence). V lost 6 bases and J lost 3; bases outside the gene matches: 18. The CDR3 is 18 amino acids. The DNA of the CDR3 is TGTGCCAGCAGTTTTGTACTATACAGGGGGGTATTGGACACTGAAGCTTTCTTT. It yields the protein CASSFVLYRGVLDTEAFF. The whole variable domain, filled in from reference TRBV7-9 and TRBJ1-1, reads DTGVSQNPRHKITKRGQNVTFRCDPISEHNRLYWYRQTLGQGPEFLTYFQNEAQLEKSRLLSDRFSAERPKGSFSTLEIQRTEQGDSAMYLCASSFVLYRGVLDTEAFFGQGTRLTVV.

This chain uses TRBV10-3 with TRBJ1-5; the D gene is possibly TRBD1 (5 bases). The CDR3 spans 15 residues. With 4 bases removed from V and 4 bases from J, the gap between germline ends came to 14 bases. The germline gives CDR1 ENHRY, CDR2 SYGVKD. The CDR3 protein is CAISAETVPNQPQHF. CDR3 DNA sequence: TGTGCCATCAGTGCAGAGACAGTCCCTAATCAGCCCCAGCATTTT.

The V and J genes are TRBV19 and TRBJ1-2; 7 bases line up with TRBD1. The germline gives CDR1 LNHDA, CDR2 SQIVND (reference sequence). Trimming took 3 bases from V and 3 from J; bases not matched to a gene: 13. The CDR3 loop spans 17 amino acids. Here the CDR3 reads CASSMGPLNRGDYGYTF. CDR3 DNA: TGTGCCAGTAGTATGGGGCCTCTTAACAGGGGTGACTATGGCTACACCTTC. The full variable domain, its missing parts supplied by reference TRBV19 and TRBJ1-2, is DGGITQSPKYLFRKEGQNVTLSCEQNLNHDAMYWYRQDPGQGLRLIYYSQIVNDFQKGDIAEGYSVSREKKESFPLTVTSAQKNPTAFYLCASSMGPLNRGDYGYTFGSGTRLTVV.